The clone carrying this TCR beta chain was seen a handful of times. No antigen is known for it. Data came from immunoSEQ multiplex PCR; TCRdb stores just in-frame clones and leaves some out. The sample yields some 140,000 clones, just over 85% seen once. This sample is drawn from a study of cytomegalovirus exposure and HLA in healthy donors. Study-level results: Researchers catalogued under 200 TCR beta chains as cytomegalovirus-associated.

The donors were part of the validation cohort, which consisted of more than 90 subjects and was separate from the first cohort of 666 subjects. Input material: PBMCs. This receptor was obtained from a human donor in good health.

CDR3 in DNA: TGTGCCAGCAGCTTGGCCGGGACAGGGGGCGAGGATGAGCAGTTCTTC. Its protein is CASSLAGTGGEDEQFF. The genes are TRBV5-6 and TRBJ2-1; 12 bases line up with TRBD1. The germline V gene encodes CDR1 SGHDT and CDR2 YYEEEE. This CDR3 comprises 16 residues. Trimming removed 0 bases from V and 8 bases from J; junction bases left unmatched: 6.